The source of this T cell receptor beta chain is a study of blood T cell repertoires in COVID-19. Study at large: Acute and convalescent COVID-19 samples came from the United States, Italy and Spain. Sample material is recorded as cDNA or gDNA derived from T cells, B-cell-depleted T cells, or PBMCs.

Trimming took 7 bases from V and 5 from J; bases not matched to a gene: 8. CDR3 length equals 13 residues. Germline V lookup: CDR1 MGHDK, CDR2 SYGVNS. Generated by immunoSEQ multiplex PCR, the TCRdb table keeps only in-frame clones and is missing some. Among 200,000 to 300,000 clones, about 85% were seen once, and the ten largest hold 3.5% to 5%. This clonotype was sampled from a man aged 55 to 70 with acute or convalescent COVID-19. The sample was peripheral blood. This chain uses TRBV25-1 with TRBJ2-7; TRBD2 agrees at 7 bases. The CDR3 coding sequence is TGTGCCAGCATAGGCGGGAGTCAGAACGAGCAGTACTTC. Translating gives CASIGGSQNEQYF.